The text below deals with one TCR beta chain. The antigen remains undetermined. Primed by a sample-barcoded 5' primer and a J-beta primer mix, a second PCR proceeded for roughly 7 to 11 cycles. One entry per CDR3 protein, called by TCRdb with MiXCR from the 5' RACE reads. This sample yields under 2 million distinct CDR3 sequences, of which about 35% are seen a single time; 11% belongs to the top ten. These data belong to a study of blood T cells in healthy people across ages. Study-wide results and limits: The study found more naive CD4+ cells and higher diversity in long-lived than aged donors.

Germline V gene sequence: CDR1 MGHRA, CDR2 YSYEKL. The CDR3 runs 14 residues. The J segment lost 6 bases and the V segment lost 1 base, leaving 5 bases of the junction unmatched. The J gene is TRBJ1-1, the V gene TRBV4-1; 7 bases line up with TRBD1. This TCR was recovered from a young woman in good health. What was sequenced was blood. CDR3 in amino acids: CASSQVQGGPEAFF. The DNA for the CDR3 is TGCGCCAGCAGCCAAGTCCAAGGGGGCCCTGAAGCTTTCTTT.